The 20 T cell receptor beta chains listed next were all sequenced from one sample in a study of cytomegalovirus exposure and HLA in healthy donors (dated by TCRdb to the late 2010s). Libraries were built with the immunoSEQ multiplex PCR assay. Held by TCRdb, this immuneACCESS table contains in-frame sequences only and omits some clones. Under half of the omission traces to an unresolved V gene where checked; the cause of the rest is unknown. Present in this sample are around 120,000 clones, 86% of which were seen just once. Clones ranked in the top ten supply around 5.1% of the sample. The sequenced sample consisted of PBMCs. These receptors were obtained from a young man in good health and CMV-seronegative.

The CDR3 here is CASSTAGELFF. The CDR3, as DNA: TGTGCCAGCAGCACTGCCGGGGAGCTGTTTTTT. The V and J genes are TRBV27 and TRBJ2-2; D not resolved. The length of the CDR3 is 11 residues. V dropped 6 bases and J dropped 6 bases, with 5 bases sitting between them. The germline gives CDR1 MNHEY, CDR2 SMNVEV (reference sequence).

This clone has a handful of counts. The chain employs TRBV29-1 and TRBJ2-7; the D is unclear. Germline V gene sequence: CDR1 SQVTM, CDR2 ANQGSEA. V was pared by 4 bases and J by 2 bases, with 6 bases between. The CDR3 has 11 residues. The DNA of the CDR3 is TGCAGCGTTGTCGCGACCTACGAGCAGTACTTC. It yields the protein CSVVATYEQYF.

The chain employs TRBV15 and TRBJ2-7; perhaps TRBD1 as D (6 bases). This CDR3 is built from 15 residues. Germline V gene data show CDR1 as LNHNV and CDR2 as YYDKDF (reference sequence). With 1 base removed from V and 7 bases from J, the gap between germline ends came to 17 bases. DNA for the CDR3: TGTGCCACCAGCAGAGGCAGCGGACAGCTGGGGGAGCAGTACTTC. Its protein is CATSRGSGQLGEQYF.

This clone was detected a few times. V gene TRBV9 combines with J gene TRBJ2-5; D is perhaps TRBD1 (5 bases). Germline lookup yields CDR1 SGDLS and CDR2 YYNGEE. V was clipped by 0 bases and J by 4 bases, with 13 bases between them. The CDR3 extends over 15 amino acids. CDR3 residues: CASSVDADKSETQYF. As DNA, the CDR3 is TGTGCCAGCAGCGTAGATGCGGACAAGTCAGAGACCCAGTACTTC.

The sample holds one count of this clone. The rearrangement links TRBV5-6 to TRBJ2-7; 11 bases map to TRBD2. This CDR3 contains 15 residues. Germline CDR1 is SGHDT and CDR2 is YYEEEE. J was trimmed by 4 bases and V by 5 bases; bases with no gene match: 8. This CDR3 is CASRPGTSGNYEQYF. The CDR3 DNA follows: TGTGCCAGCAGGCCCGGGACTAGCGGAAATTACGAGCAGTACTTC.

This clone is deemed medium-sized. The gene calls are TRBV19 and TRBJ2-3; no definite D call. Trimming cost V 5 bases and J 0 bases, with 6 bases left between them. Germline CDR1 and CDR2: LNHDA and SQIVND (reference sequence). The CDR3 sequence is 13 residues long. The CDR3 sequence: CASSVFSTDTQYF. The DNA of the CDR3 is TGTGCCAGTAGTGTATTCAGCACAGATACGCAGTATTTT.

The V call is TRBV5-4, the J call TRBJ2-7; perhaps TRBD2 as D (6 bases). The V gene lost 3 bases and the J gene lost 5 bases, with 9 bases spanning the gap. Germline values: CDR1 SGHNT, CDR2 YYREEE (reference sequence). The CDR3 spans 12 residues. DNA for the CDR3: TGTGCCAGCAGCTGGCCGGGGGACGAGCAGTACTTC. Translation gives CASSWPGDEQYF.

V gene TRBV5-5 combines with J gene TRBJ2-7; 8 bases are shared with TRBD2. The CDR3 totals 16 residues. V shed 1 base and J 0 bases; nucleotides not matched to a gene: 6. CDR1 and CDR2 from the germline V gene are SGHKS and YYEKEE (reference sequence). Here the CDR3 reads CASSLRGGDGSYEQYF. As DNA, the CDR3 is TGTGCCAGCAGCTTGCGGGGGGGGGACGGCTCCTACGAGCAGTACTTC.

This clone was counted once. The genes are TRBV4-2 and TRBJ1-6, with D hard to call. The germline V gene has CDR1 LGHNA and CDR2 YNFKEQ. The CDR3 sequence is 21 residues long. V was pared by 1 base and J by 0 bases, with 22 bases between. The CDR3 reads CASSQAPVVAGVRSYNSPLHF. The CDR3 DNA is TGTGCCAGCAGCCAAGCCCCAGTGGTGGCCGGGGTACGCTCCTATAATTCACCCCTCCACTTT.

The genes are TRBV2 and TRBJ1-1, with D possibly being TRBD1 (5 bases). The length of the CDR3 is 14 residues. The V and J ends lost 4 bases and 1 base respectively, with 10 bases between them. The V gene's germline CDR1 is SNHLY and CDR2 FYNNEI. The CDR3 loop is CASSGQGRNTEAFF. CDR3 DNA: TGTGCCAGCAGTGGTCAGGGAAGGAACACTGAAGCTTTCTTT.

The J gene is TRBJ1-2, the V gene TRBV4-1; TRBD1 aligns across 7 bases. This CDR3 comprises 13 residues. J was trimmed by 10 bases and V by 3 bases; bases with no gene match: 8. In germline, CDR1 is MGHRA, CDR2 YSYEKL. The CDR3 sequence is CASSQVRQGHYTF. CDR3 coding DNA: TGCGCCAGCAGCCAGGTACGACAGGGCCACTACACCTTC.

The V gene is TRBV27, the J gene TRBJ1-4; D perhaps matches TRBD1 (6 bases). V shed 7 bases and J shed 3 bases, with 15 bases lying between them. CDR1 MNHEY and CDR2 SMNVEV come from the germline V gene (reference sequence). This CDR3 is 15 amino acids long. In DNA form, the CDR3 reads TGTGCCAGCACCACTACAGGGCGGGCTAATGAAAAACTGTTTTTT. It encodes CASTTTGRANEKLFF.

This rearrangement joins TRBV5-1 to TRBJ1-2; 10 nucleotides agree with TRBD1. CDR3 length: 15 residues. The trim removed 3 bases at V and 4 bases at J, leaving 6 bases unmatched. From germline, CDR1 is SGHRS and CDR2 YFSETQ. CDR3 protein: CASSSQGTGVYGYTF. CDR3 sequence (DNA): TGCGCCAGCAGCTCACAGGGGACAGGGGTCTATGGCTACACCTTC.

The chain links TRBV5-4 to TRBJ1-2, with a weak D call TRBD1 (6 bases). V lost 0 bases and J lost 7, with 16 bases in between. Germline CDR1 is SGHNT and CDR2 is YYREEE (reference sequence). The CDR3 is made up of 15 amino acids. The CDR3 protein is CASSLDVRGRGGYTF. In DNA, the CDR3 is TGTGCCAGCAGCTTGGACGTCAGGGGAAGAGGTGGCTACACCTTC.

V gene TRBV6-5 combines with J gene TRBJ2-3; 7 bases agree with TRBD1. J gave up 2 bases and V 2 bases, and 7 bases lay outside the gene matches. CDR1 is MNHEY, CDR2 SVGAGI, per germline. The CDR3 is made up of 16 amino acids. DNA for the CDR3: TGTGCCAGCAGTTACAACCCCGACAGGGTCACAGATACGCAGTATTTT. It translates to CASSYNPDRVTDTQYF.

The V gene is TRBV30, the J gene TRBJ1-5; weak D call: TRBD1 (6 bases). V was shortened by 7 bases and J by 3 bases, with 13 bases between the two germline ends. CDR1 is GTSNPN, CDR2 SVGIG, per germline (reference sequence). The CDR3 has 13 residues. The CDR3 protein is CASSGGANQPQHF. The CDR3 DNA reads TGTGCCTCCTCCGGGGGGGCCAATCAGCCCCAGCATTTT.

This rearrangement joins TRBV19 to TRBJ1-5, with D possibly matching TRBD1 (5 bases). This CDR3 has 13 residues. Germline CDR1 reads LNHDA; CDR2 reads SQIVND (reference sequence). Trimming cost V 5 bases and J 7 bases, with 12 bases left between them. This CDR3 reads CASSYGRDQPQHF. In nucleotides, the CDR3 is TGTGCCAGTAGTTATGGGAGGGACCAGCCCCAGCATTTT.

This chain joins TRBV2 and TRBJ1-2; 9 nucleotides agree with TRBD1. V shed 6 bases and J 2 bases; nucleotides not matched to a gene: 7. The germline V gene has CDR1 SNHLY and CDR2 FYNNEI. The length of the CDR3 is 15 residues. The DNA for the CDR3 is TGTGCCAGCAGAGAACAGGGGGCGTTGAACTATGGCTACACCTTC. This translates into CASREQGALNYGYTF.

The CDR3 nucleotides are TGTGCCAGCAGCGTGCAAGGGGGTAGCACAGATACGCAGTATTTT. This sequence encodes CASSVQGGSTDTQYF. This chain connects TRBV7-2 to TRBJ2-3; TRBD1 might be the D (6 bases). CDR1 and CDR2 from the germline V gene are SGHTA and FQGNSA. Between the trimmed V and J ends, which lost 5 bases and 0 bases, there was a span of 12 bases. This CDR3 is built from 15 residues.

This chain connects TRBV5-6 to TRBJ2-7; D is uncertain. CDR3 size: 12 residues. CDR1 SGHDT and CDR2 YYEEEE come from the germline V gene. V lost 0 bases, J lost 3 bases, and 4 bases lay in between. The chain's CDR3 is CASSLALYEQYF. CDR3 nucleotide sequence: TGTGCCAGCAGCTTGGCCCTCTACGAGCAGTACTTC.